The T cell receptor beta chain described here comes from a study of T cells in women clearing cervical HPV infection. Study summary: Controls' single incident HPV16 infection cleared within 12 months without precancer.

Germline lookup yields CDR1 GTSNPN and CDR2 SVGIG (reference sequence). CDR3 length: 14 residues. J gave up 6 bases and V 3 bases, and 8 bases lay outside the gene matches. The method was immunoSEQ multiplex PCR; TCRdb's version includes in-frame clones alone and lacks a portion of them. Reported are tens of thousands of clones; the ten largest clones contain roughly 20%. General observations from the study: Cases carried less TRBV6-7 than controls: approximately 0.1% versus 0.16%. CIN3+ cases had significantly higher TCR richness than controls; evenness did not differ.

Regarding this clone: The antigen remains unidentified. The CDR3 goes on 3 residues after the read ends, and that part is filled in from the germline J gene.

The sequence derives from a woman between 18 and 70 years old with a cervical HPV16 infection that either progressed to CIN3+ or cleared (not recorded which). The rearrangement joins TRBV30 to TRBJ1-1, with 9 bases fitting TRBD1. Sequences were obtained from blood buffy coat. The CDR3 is CAWSPGQGMSEAFF. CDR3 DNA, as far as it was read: TGTGCCTGGAGCCCGGGACAGGGAATGTCTGAA.